This record looks at one T cell receptor beta chain sequence and its context. The antigen remains undetermined. This entry belongs to a study of cytomegalovirus exposure and HLA in healthy donors. General observations from the study: A previous analysis found most TCR beta V segments productive roughly 87% or roughly 30% of the time.

V was clipped by 5 bases and J by 2 bases; unmatched bases: 3. CDR3 length: 15 residues. Per germline, CDR1 SSHAT and CDR2 FNYEAQ (reference sequence). With 60 Vbeta and 13 Jbeta primers, the PCR was carried out. Repertoires were generated with immunoSEQ multiplex PCR, while TCRdb's copy carries only in-frame clones and drops some. The data show 210,000 or so clones, approximately 85% seen once. This receptor was taken from a girl aged 2-15 years in good health and CMV-seronegative. Sequencing used PBMCs. V is TRBV7-7 and J is TRBJ2-6; 7 bases agree with TRBD1. The CDR3 spells CASSLDRAGANVLTF. CDR3 nucleotide sequence: TGTGCCAGCAGCCTTGACAGGGCTGGGGCCAACGTCCTGACTTTC.